The present entry profiles one T cell receptor beta chain with its context. The data are from a study of shared clonotypes between healthy human individuals. The V end lost 2 bases, the J end lost 7 bases, and 13 bases lay between the germline ends. CDR1 SGHTS and CDR2 YDEGEE come from the germline V gene. The CDR3 consists of 13 residues. Method: immunoSEQ multiplex PCR; TCRdb's copy keeps in-frame clones and lacks some. The sample has 950,000 to 1,200,000 clones, roughly 80% seen once. V and J are TRBV5-8 and TRBJ2-7; no firm D call. Sequenced: memory CD4+ T cells from PBMCs. Noted subset: CD45RA-negative fraction. The sequence derives from a young man in good health. Some clones in this sample may be carry-over from other donors' samples. CDR3 DNA sequence: TGTGCCAGCAGCTTAGGGATCGGAGTAGAGCAGTACTTC. Protein sequence: CASSLGIGVEQYF.